This T cell receptor beta chain was observed in a study of blood T cell repertoires in COVID-19. This CDR3 region has 16 residues. Germline trimming cut 2 bases from V and 8 bases from J; bases unmatched to any gene: 11. Germline V CDR1 and CDR2: SGHRS, YFSETQ. As originally analysed: Reference gene primer amplification yielded estimated nucleated cell counts. The repertoire was sequenced with immunoSEQ multiplex PCR; TCRdb's copy has only in-frame clones and lacks some. D and trimming were read from the DNA, whereas the V and J calls and clone size are those reported in that table. Of approximately 220,000 clones in the sample, approximately 80% were seen once.

Sequencing used peripheral blood. The sequence derives from a man aged 35-49 years with acute or convalescent COVID-19. The rearrangement joins TRBV5-1 to TRBJ1-1; 11 positions agree with TRBD1. This CDR3 is CASSFTGTGGRMEAFF. CDR3 nucleotides: TGCGCCAGCAGCTTCACCGGGACAGGGGGACGTATGGAAGCTTTCTTT.